This T cell receptor (beta chain) was observed in a study of T cell repertoires in cytomegalovirus infection (dated by TCRdb to the late 2010s). With respect to the entire study: Recently identified HLA-C-restricted CMV epitopes, whose presentation resists viral immunomodulation, were targeted by peptide stimulations together with well-studied HLA-B-restricted epitopes. The HLA type of each donor mattered for the analysis, because public TCR beta signatures pointed to carriage of CMV infection along with the matching HLA type.

What the research found in general, with its limitations: Cumulative frequency of public TCR beta family members discriminated carriers of CMV infection plus the relevant HLA type in this cohort and an independent approximately 360-donor cohort. The ex vivo response was dominated by HLA-C-restricted CMV-specific TCR beta clonotypes, which also provided the single most frequent clonotype in two of eight donors.

Points on this clonotype: No antigen is known for it. Per-base quality was not reported, and no clone a single base away is much larger than it.

Its CDR3 holds 18 amino acids, cysteine through phenylalanine. The only DNA kept is the CDR3, 54 bases in frame from the first base. Unmatched junction bases come to 11, with V trimmed by 8 bases and J by 1 base. Sequencing was carried out with an Illumina HiSeq 1500. Clones were called with MiXCR by TCRdb after fastp trimmed the public reads at Q25, and only in-frame beta chains were retained. All rows with the same CDR3 protein become a single entry with the most common DNA and genes. The sample table holds some 940,000 distinct CDR3 sequences, of which roughly 30% were seen once. The ten largest clones add up to about an eighth of the sample. According to the study, the label for this sample's treatment or condition signals: in vitro stimulation with specific CMV peptide epitopes to enrich CMV-specific T cells.

This sequence uses TRBV12-3 or TRBV12-4 and TRBJ2-3; 14 bases in between match TRBD2. This sequence originates from a human donor in good health (CMV status not recorded). Some clones in this sample may be carry-over from other donors' samples. The input for sequencing was cultured CD8+ T cells from PBMCs, taken from culture after CMV antigen stimulation. The CDR3 corresponds to CASLGLAGGQTGTDTQYF. The DNA sequence is as follows: TGTGCCAGCCTTGGACTAGCGGGGGGACAAACTGGCACAGATACGCAGTATTTT.